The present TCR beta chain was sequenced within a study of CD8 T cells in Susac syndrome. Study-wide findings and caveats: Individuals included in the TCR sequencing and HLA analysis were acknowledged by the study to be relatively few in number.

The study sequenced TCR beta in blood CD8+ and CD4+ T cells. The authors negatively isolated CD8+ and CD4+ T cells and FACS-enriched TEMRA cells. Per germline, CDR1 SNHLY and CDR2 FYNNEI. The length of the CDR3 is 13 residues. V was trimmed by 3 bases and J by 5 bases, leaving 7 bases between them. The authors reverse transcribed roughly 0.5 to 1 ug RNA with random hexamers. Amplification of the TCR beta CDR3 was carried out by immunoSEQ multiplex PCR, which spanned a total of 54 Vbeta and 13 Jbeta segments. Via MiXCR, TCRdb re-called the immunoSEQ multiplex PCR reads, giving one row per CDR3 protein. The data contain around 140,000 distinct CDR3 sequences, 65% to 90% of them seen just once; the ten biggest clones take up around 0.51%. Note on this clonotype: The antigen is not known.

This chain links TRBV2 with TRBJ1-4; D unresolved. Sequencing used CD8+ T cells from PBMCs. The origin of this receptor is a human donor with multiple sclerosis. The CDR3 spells CASSDSLNEKLFF. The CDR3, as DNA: TGTGCCAGCAGTGACAGTTTGAATGAAAAACTGTTTTTT.